The clone carrying this T cell receptor beta chain was found once. Original processing notes: Reference gene primer amplification gave estimated nucleated cell counts. The assay was immunoSEQ multiplex PCR, and TCRdb's table has in-frame clones only and misses some. Clonal size and the V and J genes are those of that table, whereas D and trimming came from the DNA. The sample records over 150,000 clones, roughly 72% being singletons. The data are from a study of blood T cell repertoires in COVID-19. The germline V gene has CDR1 LNHDA and CDR2 SQIVND (reference sequence). V shed 8 bases and J shed 3 bases, with 10 bases lying between them. This CDR3 has 12 residues.

V gene TRBV19 combines with J gene TRBJ1-1; no clear D gene. The TCR originated in a woman of 80 years or more with acute or convalescent COVID-19. Material: peripheral blood. CDR3 sequence (DNA): TGTGCCAGTCCCTTGAGGGACACTGAAGCTTTCTTT. Translation gives CASPLRDTEAFF.